This T cell receptor (beta chain) is from a study of blood T cell repertoires in COVID-19 (dated by TCRdb to 2018 to 2021). With regard to the full study: Samples covering the acute and convalescent phases of COVID-19 were provided by collaborators in the United States, Italy and Spain. The prospective study material was composed of cDNA or gDNA derived from T cells, B-cell-depleted T cells, or PBMCs. Deeply sampled blood TCRbeta repertoires from subjects exposed to, actively infected with, or recovered from COVID-19 were included in the dataset. The repertoires were released in a freely available public database intended as a resource for research on the immune response to SARS-CoV-2. The samples were drawn from the first 160 participants of the ongoing ImmuneRACE study and from 1,200 or so subjects provided by 6 global collaborators. Sample metadata almost always included a de-identified subject ID, COVID-19 status, age in years and sex. HLA class I and class II types, where available, came from metadata supplied by the sample provider rather than from assay-based typing.

CDR1 and CDR2 are read off the germline V gene as MRHNA and SNTAGT. The CDR3 runs 15 amino acids, cysteine and phenylalanine included. The DNA shown is the 45-base CDR3, in frame from base 1. The V and J ends are trimmed by 0 bases and 0 bases, leaving 7 bases between them. Each collaborating institution followed its own protocols to collect whole blood in K2EDTA tubes. For TCRbeta analysis, collaborator samples were shipped as frozen whole blood, as isolated PBMCs, or as DNA extracted from either sample type. The immunoSEQ Assay, a bias-controlled multiplex PCR, was used to amplify TCRbeta CDR3 regions from genomic DNA. As for the authors' bioinformatics: The number of nucleated cells in each sample was estimated by amplification of reference gene primers within the assay. To quantify the absolute abundance of each unique TCRbeta CDR3 rearrangement, sequence reads were collapsed and filtered. For each sample, productive Simpson clonality was calculated by taking the square root of Simpson's diversity index across productive rearrangements. Here the immuneACCESS table is served through TCRdb, limited to in-frame sequences with V and J called. Missing clones are a known gap in these copies; in checked studies unresolved V genes cover under half, and the rest lacks a known reason. V and J calls plus clone size are reproduced from that table; the DNA served to infer D and trimming. This sample gives some 73,000 clones in total; approximately 83% of them show up just once. Around 28% of the sample is held by the ten biggest clonotypes.

Regarding this clone: Its antigen is not yet known. No quality values exist for individual bases; no much larger clone is one base distant.

The investigation overall reported the following: The amount of clinical and demographic metadata varied by source and participant and was provided uncurated.

This TCR was sampled from a human donor in a cohort sampled during active COVID-19. The chain is encoded by TRBV6-4 joined to TRBJ2-3; possibly the D gene is TRBD2, per 5 matching bases. The sample consisted of peripheral blood. The CDR3 is CASSDSAGSTDTQYF. The DNA sequence follows: TGTGCCAGCAGTGACTCGGCGGGTAGCACAGATACGCAGTATTTT.